The text below deals with one TCR beta chain. This sample was included in a study of blood T cell repertoires in COVID-19. On the study more broadly: Nucleic acid was either cDNA or gDNA, and it came from T cells, B-cell-depleted T cells, or PBMCs.

Here immunoSEQ multiplex PCR was the method, and the copy in TCRdb shows in-frame clones only, minus some. The sample shows about 300,000 clones, approximately 89% of them seen only once. V was pared by 5 bases and J by 5 bases, with 20 bases between. The germline V gene has CDR1 SGHAT and CDR2 FQNNGV. The CDR3 runs 16 residues. The V and J genes are TRBV11-2 and TRBJ2-3, with TRBD2 as a possible D gene (6 bases). This TCR derives from a young woman who had recovered from COVID-19. Sequenced sample: peripheral blood. CDR3 DNA sequence: TGTGCCAGCAGCCCGCAAACGCTAGCGACAAAAGATACGCAGTATTTT. This encodes CASSPQTLATKDTQYF.